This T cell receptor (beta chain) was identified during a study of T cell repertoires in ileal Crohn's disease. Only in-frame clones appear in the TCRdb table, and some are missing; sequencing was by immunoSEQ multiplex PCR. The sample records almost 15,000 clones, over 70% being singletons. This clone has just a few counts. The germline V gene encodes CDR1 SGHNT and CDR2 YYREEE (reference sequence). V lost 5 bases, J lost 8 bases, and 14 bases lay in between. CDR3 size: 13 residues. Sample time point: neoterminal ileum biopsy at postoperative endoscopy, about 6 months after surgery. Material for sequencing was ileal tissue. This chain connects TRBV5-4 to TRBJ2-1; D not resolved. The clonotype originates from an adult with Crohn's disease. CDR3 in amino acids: CASSRAIGDEQFF. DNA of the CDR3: TGTGCCAGCAGTCGGGCGATAGGAGATGAGCAGTTCTTC.